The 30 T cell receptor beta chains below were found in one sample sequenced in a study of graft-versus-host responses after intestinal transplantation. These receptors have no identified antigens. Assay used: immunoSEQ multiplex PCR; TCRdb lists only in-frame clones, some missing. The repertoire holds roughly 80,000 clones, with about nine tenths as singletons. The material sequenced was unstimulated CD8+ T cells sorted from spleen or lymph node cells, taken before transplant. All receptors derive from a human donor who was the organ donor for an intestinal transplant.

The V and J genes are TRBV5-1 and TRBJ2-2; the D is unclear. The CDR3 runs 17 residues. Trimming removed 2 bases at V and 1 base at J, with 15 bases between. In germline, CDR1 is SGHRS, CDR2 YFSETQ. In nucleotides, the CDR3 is TGCGCCAGCAGCTTCGCCTCCGTTTCGTTGAACACCGGGGAGCTGTTTTTT. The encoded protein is CASSFASVSLNTGELFF.

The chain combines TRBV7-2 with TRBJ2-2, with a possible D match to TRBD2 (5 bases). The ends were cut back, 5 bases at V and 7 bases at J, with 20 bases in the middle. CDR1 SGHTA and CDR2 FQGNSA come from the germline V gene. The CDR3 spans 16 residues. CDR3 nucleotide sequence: TGTGCCAGCAGCCCCTTTGGAGGAGGAGCCGGCGGGGAGCTGTTTTTT. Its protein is CASSPFGGGAGGELFF.

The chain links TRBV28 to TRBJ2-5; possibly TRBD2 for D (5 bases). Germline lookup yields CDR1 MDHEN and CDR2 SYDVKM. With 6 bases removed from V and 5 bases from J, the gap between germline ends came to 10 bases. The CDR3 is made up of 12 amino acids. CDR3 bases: TGTGCCAGCAGACTACGAGGGGAGACCCAGTACTTC. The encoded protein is CASRLRGETQYF.

CDR3 sequence (DNA): TGTGCCAGCTCACCACCCGGCAGAACCCATTCTCCGCATTTT. As protein: CASSPPGRTHSPHF. This chain joins TRBV18 and TRBJ1-5; D not certain. The CDR3 runs to 14 residues. V dropped 0 bases and J dropped 15 bases, with 18 bases sitting between them. From germline, CDR1 is KGHSH and CDR2 LQKENI.

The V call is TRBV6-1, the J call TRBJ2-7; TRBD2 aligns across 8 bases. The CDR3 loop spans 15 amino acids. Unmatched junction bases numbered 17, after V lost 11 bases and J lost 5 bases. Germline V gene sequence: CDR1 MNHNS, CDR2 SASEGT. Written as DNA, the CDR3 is TGTGCCGCCCTCCTAGCGGGTGCCCCGAGAGACGAGCAGTACTTC. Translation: CAALLAGAPRDEQYF.

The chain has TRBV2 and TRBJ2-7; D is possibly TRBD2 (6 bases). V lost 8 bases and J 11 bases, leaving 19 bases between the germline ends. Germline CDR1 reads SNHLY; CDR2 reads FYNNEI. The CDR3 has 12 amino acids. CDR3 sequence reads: CASGEDTELKYF. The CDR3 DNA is TGTGCCAGCGGGGAGGATACAGAACTGAAGTACTTC.

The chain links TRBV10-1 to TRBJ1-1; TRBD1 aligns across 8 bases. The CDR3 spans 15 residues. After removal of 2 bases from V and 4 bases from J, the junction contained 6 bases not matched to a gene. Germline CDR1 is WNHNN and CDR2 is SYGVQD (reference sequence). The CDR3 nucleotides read TGCGCCAGCAGTGAGAGCAGGGGGCTCGGCACTGAAGCTTTCTTT. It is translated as CASSESRGLGTEAFF.

CDR3 protein: CASSQPWGFRFF. In DNA, the CDR3 is TGCGCCAGCAGTCAACCCTGGGGTTTTCGGTTCTTC. This chain links TRBV4-1 with TRBJ2-1; no clear D. The germline V gene has CDR1 MGHRA and CDR2 YSYEKL. The ends were cut back, 6 bases at V and 15 bases at J, with 18 bases in the middle. This CDR3 has 12 amino acids.

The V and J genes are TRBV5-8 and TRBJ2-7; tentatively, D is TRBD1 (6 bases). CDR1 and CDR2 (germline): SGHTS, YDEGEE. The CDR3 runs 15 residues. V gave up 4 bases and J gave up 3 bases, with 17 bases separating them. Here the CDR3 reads CASSLSRDTLYEQYF. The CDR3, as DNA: TGTGCCAGCAGCCTTAGCAGGGACACACTCTACGAGCAGTACTTC.

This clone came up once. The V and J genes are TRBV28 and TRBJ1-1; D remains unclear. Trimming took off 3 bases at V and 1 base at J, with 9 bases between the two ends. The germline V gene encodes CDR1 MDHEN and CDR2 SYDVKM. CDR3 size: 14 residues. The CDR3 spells CASSFRRGNTEAFF. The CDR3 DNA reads TGTGCCAGCAGTTTCAGGCGGGGGAACACTGAAGCTTTCTTT.

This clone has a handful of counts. This CDR3 is CASSEPGGPDTQYF. The CDR3 DNA follows: TGTGCCAGCAGTGAACCGGGGGGGCCAGATACGCAGTATTTT. The rearrangement joins TRBV6-1 to TRBJ2-3, with TRBD2 matching over 8 bases. Germline assignment: CDR1 MNHNS and CDR2 SASEGT. V was pared by 2 bases and J by 4 bases, with 2 bases of the junction left unmatched. The length of the CDR3 is 14 residues.

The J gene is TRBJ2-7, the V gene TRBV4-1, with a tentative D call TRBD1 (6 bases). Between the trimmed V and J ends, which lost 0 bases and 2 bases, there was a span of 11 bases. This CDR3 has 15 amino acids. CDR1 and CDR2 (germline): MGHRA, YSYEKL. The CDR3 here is CASSQDGTLAYEQYF. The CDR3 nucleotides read TGCGCCAGCAGCCAAGACGGGACACTCGCCTACGAGCAGTACTTC.

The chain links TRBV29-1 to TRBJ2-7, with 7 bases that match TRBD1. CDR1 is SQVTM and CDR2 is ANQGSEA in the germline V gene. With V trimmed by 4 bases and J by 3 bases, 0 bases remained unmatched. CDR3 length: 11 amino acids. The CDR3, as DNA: TGCAGCGTTGCAGGGGGCTACGAGCAGTACTTC. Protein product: CSVAGGYEQYF.

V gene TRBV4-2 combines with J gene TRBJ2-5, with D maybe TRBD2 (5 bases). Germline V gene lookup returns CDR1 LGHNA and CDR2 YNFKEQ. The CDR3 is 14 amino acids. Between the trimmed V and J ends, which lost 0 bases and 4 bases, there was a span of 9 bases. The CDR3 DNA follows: TGTGCCAGCAGCCAAGACGCAGGAGGAGAGACCCAGTACTTC. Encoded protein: CASSQDAGGETQYF.

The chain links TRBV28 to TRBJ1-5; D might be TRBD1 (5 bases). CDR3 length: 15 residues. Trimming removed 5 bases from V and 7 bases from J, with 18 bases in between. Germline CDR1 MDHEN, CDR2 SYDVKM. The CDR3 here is CASSSLRDPRQPQHF. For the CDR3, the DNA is TGTGCCAGCAGTAGTCTCCGGGACCCGAGGCAGCCCCAGCATTTT.

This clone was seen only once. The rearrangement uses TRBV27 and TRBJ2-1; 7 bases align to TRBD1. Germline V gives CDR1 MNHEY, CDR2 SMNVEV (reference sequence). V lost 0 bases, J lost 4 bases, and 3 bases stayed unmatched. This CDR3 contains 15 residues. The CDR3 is CASSLSGGVYNEQFF. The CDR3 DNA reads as TGTGCCAGCAGTTTATCAGGGGGCGTGTACAATGAGCAGTTCTTC.

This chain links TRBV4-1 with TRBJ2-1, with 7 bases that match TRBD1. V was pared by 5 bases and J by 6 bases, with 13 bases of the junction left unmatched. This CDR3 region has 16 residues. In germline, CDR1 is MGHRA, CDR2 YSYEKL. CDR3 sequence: CASSRVGQTGSNEQFF. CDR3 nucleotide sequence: TGCGCCAGCAGCAGGGTGGGTCAGACAGGGTCCAATGAGCAGTTCTTC.

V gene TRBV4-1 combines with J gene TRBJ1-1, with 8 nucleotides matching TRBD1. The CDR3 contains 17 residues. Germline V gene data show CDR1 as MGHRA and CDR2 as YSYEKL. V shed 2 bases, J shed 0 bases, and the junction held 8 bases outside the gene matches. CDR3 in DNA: TGCGCCAGCAGCCAAATACAGGGGGGCCTTATGAACACTGAAGCTTTCTTT. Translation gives CASSQIQGGLMNTEAFF.

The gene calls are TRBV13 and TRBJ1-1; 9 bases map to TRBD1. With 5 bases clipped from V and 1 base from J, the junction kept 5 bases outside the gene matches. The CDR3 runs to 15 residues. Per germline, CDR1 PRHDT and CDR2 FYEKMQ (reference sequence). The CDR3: CASSLLGQGNTEAFF. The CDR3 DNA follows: TGTGCCAGCAGCCTATTGGGACAGGGGAACACTGAAGCTTTCTTT.

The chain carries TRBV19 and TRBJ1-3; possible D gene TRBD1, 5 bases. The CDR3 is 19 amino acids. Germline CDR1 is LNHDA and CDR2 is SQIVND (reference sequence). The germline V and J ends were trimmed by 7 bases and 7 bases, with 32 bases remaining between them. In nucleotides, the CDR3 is TGTGCCAGTATCCCGCTCGTTGACCCGACGGAGGGGAGTCAGAACACCATATATTTT. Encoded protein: CASIPLVDPTEGSQNTIYF.

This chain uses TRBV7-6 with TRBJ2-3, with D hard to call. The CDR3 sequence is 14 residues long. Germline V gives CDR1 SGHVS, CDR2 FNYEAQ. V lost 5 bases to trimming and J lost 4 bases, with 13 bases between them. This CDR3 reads CASSRSSPPDTQYF. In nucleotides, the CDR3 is TGTGCCAGCAGCCGGTCCTCGCCGCCAGATACGCAGTATTTT.

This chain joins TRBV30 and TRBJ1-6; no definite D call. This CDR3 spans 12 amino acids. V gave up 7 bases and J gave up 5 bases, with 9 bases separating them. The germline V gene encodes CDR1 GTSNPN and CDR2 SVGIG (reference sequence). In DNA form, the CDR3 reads TGTGCCTCCCTATCAGATAATTCACCCCTCCACTTT. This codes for CASLSDNSPLHF.

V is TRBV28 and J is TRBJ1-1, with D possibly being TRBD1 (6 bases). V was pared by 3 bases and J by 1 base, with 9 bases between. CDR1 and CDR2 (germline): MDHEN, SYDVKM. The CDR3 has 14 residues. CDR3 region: CASSFLQGNTEAFF. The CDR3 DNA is TGTGCCAGCAGTTTCTTACAGGGGAACACTGAAGCTTTCTTT.

In DNA, the CDR3 is TGTGCCAGCAGCGGGAACACCGGGGAGCTGTTTTTT. Amino acid sequence: CASSGNTGELFF. The chain couples TRBV9 to TRBJ2-2; the D is unclear. CDR3 length: 12 amino acids. Germline V gene sequence: CDR1 SGDLS, CDR2 YYNGEE. The V end lost 3 bases, the J end lost 1 base, and 1 base lay between the germline ends.

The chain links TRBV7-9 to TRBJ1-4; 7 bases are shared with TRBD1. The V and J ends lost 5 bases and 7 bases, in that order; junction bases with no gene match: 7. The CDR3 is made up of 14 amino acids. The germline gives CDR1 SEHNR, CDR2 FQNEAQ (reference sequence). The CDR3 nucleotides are TGTGCCAGCAGCCGGACAGGCCCTTCTGAAAAACTGTTTTTT. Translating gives CASSRTGPSEKLFF.

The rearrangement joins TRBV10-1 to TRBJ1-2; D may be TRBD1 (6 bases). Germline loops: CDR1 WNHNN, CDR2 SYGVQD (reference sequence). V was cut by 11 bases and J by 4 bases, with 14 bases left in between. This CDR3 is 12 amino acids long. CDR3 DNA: TGCGCCGGCGAGGGGGGGGGCTATGGCTACACCTTC. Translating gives CAGEGGGYGYTF.

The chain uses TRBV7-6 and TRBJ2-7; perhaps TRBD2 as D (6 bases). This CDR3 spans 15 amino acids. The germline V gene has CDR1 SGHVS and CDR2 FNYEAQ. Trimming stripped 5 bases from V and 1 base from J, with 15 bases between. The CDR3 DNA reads TGTGCCAGCAGCCCCGTGAGCGGGTCGTCCTACGAGCAGTACTTC. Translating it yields CASSPVSGSSYEQYF.

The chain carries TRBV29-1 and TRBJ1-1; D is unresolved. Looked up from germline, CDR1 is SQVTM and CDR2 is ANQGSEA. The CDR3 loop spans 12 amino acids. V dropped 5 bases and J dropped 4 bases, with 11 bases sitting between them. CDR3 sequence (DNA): TGCAGCGTTTGGAAGGAGAGCACTGAAGCTTTCTTT. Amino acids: CSVWKESTEAFF.

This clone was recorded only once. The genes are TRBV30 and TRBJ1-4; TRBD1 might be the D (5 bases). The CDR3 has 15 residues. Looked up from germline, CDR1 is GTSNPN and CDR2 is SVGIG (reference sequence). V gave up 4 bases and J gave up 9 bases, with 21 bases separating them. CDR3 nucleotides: TGTGCCTGGACCCCGGGACGTCAGGGCGCACAAAAACTGTTTTTT. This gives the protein CAWTPGRQGAQKLFF.

The DNA for the CDR3 is TGTGCCTGGTTAAACGGTGGAAACACCATATATTTT. Protein product: CAWLNGGNTIYF. The chain uses TRBV30 and TRBJ1-3; D is unclear. The V and J ends lost 5 bases and 3 bases respectively, with 8 bases between them. In germline, CDR1 is GTSNPN, CDR2 SVGIG (reference sequence). The CDR3 consists of 12 residues.